A selection of T cell receptor beta chains follows, all from one sample in a study of blood T cell repertoires in COVID-19. The table came from immunoSEQ multiplex PCR; TCRdb's copy has only in-frame clones and leaves some out. The top ten hold 4.5% to 5.5% of the sample, which has tens of thousands of clones, about 88% seen once. Sequenced material: peripheral blood. These receptors were collected from a man aged 80 or over in a cohort sampled during active COVID-19. The CDR3 runs from the conserved cysteine through the conserved F or W. The D gene is left open where the match is weak. Clone sizes are given selectively: once, few, many, or a class where the clone is expanded.

TRBJ2-7 | TRBV19 | - | - | TGTGCCAGTAGCCCAGAGGGGAGGGAGCAGTACTTC | CASSPEGREQYF
TRBJ2-2 | TRBV11-3 | - | - | TGTGCCAGCAGCTTAGGCGGGGCCGGGGAGCTGTTTTTT | CASSLGGAGELFF
TRBJ2-1 | TRBV4-2 | - | TRBD2 | TGTGCCAGCAGCCATCAGTCGACTAGCAACAATGAGCAGTTCTTC | CASSHQSTSNNEQFF
TRBJ2-5 | TRBV2 | - | TRBD1 | TGTGCCAGCAGTAGGACAGGAGGAGAGACCCAGTACTTC | CASSRTGGETQYF
TRBJ1-3 | TRBV19 | - | - | TGTGCCAGTAGTTCGGGTGGAAGGATGTCCACCATATATTTT | CASSSGGRMSTIYF
TRBJ2-3 | TRBV10-2 | - | - | TGCGCCAGCAGTGAGACAAGAACCAGGGGATGGAGCACAGATACGCAGTATTTT | CASSETRTRGWSTDTQYF
TRBJ2-5 | TRBV5-1 | - | - | TGCGCCAGCAGTAAACAAGAGACCCAGTACTTC | CASSKQETQYF
TRBJ1-2 | TRBV12-3/TRBV12-4 | - | - | TGTGCCAGCAGCTCTACAGACAGTTATGGCTACACCTTC | CASSSTDSYGYTF
TRBJ2-7 | TRBV18 | - | TRBD1 | TGTGCCAGCTCAGACGGACAGGGGGCTTACGAGCAGTACTTC | CASSDGQGAYEQYF
TRBJ2-7 | TRBV4-1 | - | TRBD2 | TGCGCCAGCAGCCAAGCTAGCGGGTGGAACTACGAGCAGTACTTC | CASSQASGWNYEQYF
TRBJ1-2 | TRBV10-2 | - | - | TGCGCCAGCAGTGAGTCGGCAGGGCCGAATGGCTACACCTTC | CASSESAGPNGYTF
TRBJ2-5 | TRBV3-1/TRBV3-2 | - | - | TGTGCCAGCAGCCAAGATTTTTGGCTCCAAGAGACCCAGTACTTC | CASSQDFWLQETQYF
TRBJ1-1 | TRBV19 | - | - | TGTGCCAGTAGTTTTTCTACCGCTGAAGCTTTCTTT | CASSFSTAEAFF
TRBJ1-1 | TRBV3-1/TRBV3-2 | many | TRBD1 | TGTGCCAGCACCCAGGACAGGTCGAACACTGAAGCTTTCTTT | CASTQDRSNTEAFF
TRBJ2-2 | TRBV5-4 | - | TRBD1 | TGTGCCAGCAGCACCGGACAGGGAGCCACCGGGGAGCTGTTTTTT | CASSTGQGATGELFF
TRBJ1-4 | TRBV18 | - | - | TGTGCCAGCTCACCCACGGGGGGCTCGGGTGAAAAACTGTTTTTT | CASSPTGGSGEKLFF
TRBJ1-2 | TRBV27 | - | - | TGTGCCAGCAGTCACGAACAGGGATTGGGCTACACCTTC | CASSHEQGLGYTF
TRBJ2-3 | TRBV5-1 | - | - | TGCGCCAGCAGCTCGACAGGTGGAGATACGCAGTATTTT | CASSSTGGDTQYF
TRBJ1-1 | TRBV6-5 | few | - | TGTGCCAGCATCCTGGCGGTAAACACTGAAGCTTTCTTT | CASILAVNTEAFF
TRBJ2-6 | TRBV15 | - | - | TGTGCCACCAGCAGTTCCACGGGGGTTGGGGCCAACGTCCTGACTTTC | CATSSSTGVGANVLTF
TRBJ2-7 | TRBV7-9 | few | - | TGTGCCAGCAGCTTCGGGGGAGGCTACGAGCAGTACTTC | CASSFGGGYEQYF
TRBJ2-7 | TRBV10-3 | - | TRBD2 | TGTGCCATCAGAGCCGGGACTAGCGGCTACGAGCAGTACTTC | CAIRAGTSGYEQYF
TRBJ2-3 | TRBV30 | - | - | TGTGCCTGGAGTCCTTATAGCCCAACAGATACGCAGTATTTT | CAWSPYSPTDTQYF
TRBJ1-4 | TRBV19 | - | - | TGTGCCAGTAGTATCGGTATCAGGGTAGATGAAAAACTGTTTTTT | CASSIGIRVDEKLFF